This T cell receptor beta chain was recovered during a study of monozygotic twins with cystic fibrosis. For this clone: The antigen is not known.

Study-level results: The repertoire was suggested to be naive-dominated, clonality median around 0.0093. Nucleotide-identical clonotype sharing was significantly higher within monozygotic CF twin pairs than between unrelated CF individuals. In 13 of 16 pairs, V gene usage was closest to the co-twin's.

Method: immunoSEQ multiplex PCR; TCRdb's copy keeps in-frame clones and lacks some. Here the sample spans roughly 10,000 clones, roughly 96% being singletons. V was clipped by 0 bases and J by 5 bases, with 13 bases between them. Germline V gene lookup returns CDR1 MGHRA and CDR2 YSYEKL. The CDR3 contains 15 residues. The chain uses TRBV4-1 and TRBJ1-2; no definite D call. The receptor was isolated from a boy aged 10-17 years with cystic fibrosis. The sample was blood. Here the CDR3 reads CASSQDRQRLYGYTF. The DNA for the CDR3 is TGCGCCAGCAGCCAAGATCGGCAGAGACTTTATGGCTACACCTTC.